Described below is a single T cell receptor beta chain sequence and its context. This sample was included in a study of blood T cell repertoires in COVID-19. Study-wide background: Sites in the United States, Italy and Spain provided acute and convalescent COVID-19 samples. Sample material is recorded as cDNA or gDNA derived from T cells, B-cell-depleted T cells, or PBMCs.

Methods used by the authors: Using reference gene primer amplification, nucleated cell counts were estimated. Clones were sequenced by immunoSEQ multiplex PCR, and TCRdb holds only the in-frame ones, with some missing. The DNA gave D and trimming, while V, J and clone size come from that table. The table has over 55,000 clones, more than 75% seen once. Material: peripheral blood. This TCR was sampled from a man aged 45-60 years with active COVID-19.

The CDR3 protein is CSASMSGPNTIYF. The CDR3 DNA is TGCAGTGCTAGTATGTCAGGGCCCAACACCATATATTTT. The chain is built from TRBV20-1 and TRBJ1-3, with D possibly TRBD1 on 5 matching bases. V was cut by 3 bases and J by 7 bases, with 13 bases left in between. From germline, CDR1 is DFQATT and CDR2 SNEGSKA (reference sequence). The CDR3 is 13 residues long.